Shown below are 27 T cell receptor beta chains from a single sample sequenced in a study of cytotoxic CD8 clonotypes in ibrutinib-treated CLL. Sequencing was performed with immunoSEQ multiplex PCR; in TCRdb, only in-frame clones are kept and a portion is missing. The profile shows approximately 15,000 clones, less than 80% of them singletons. The material sequenced was PBMCs, taken before ibrutinib treatment. The receptor source for this set is a human donor with chronic lymphocytic leukemia.

As DNA, the CDR3 is TGTGCCACCTACCCTGGGCAGGGATCCTACGAGCAGTACTTC. As protein: CATYPGQGSYEQYF. The J gene is TRBJ2-7, the V gene TRBV6-1; D possibly corresponds to TRBD1 (5 bases). The CDR3 contains 14 residues. With 10 bases removed from V and 1 base from J, the gap between germline ends came to 17 bases. CDR1 and CDR2 (germline): MNHNS, SASEGT.

This clone was counted only a few times. This chain links TRBV5-1 with TRBJ2-5, with a tentative D call TRBD2 (5 bases). The CDR3 is 16 amino acids. The V gene's germline CDR1 is SGHRS and CDR2 YFSETQ. Between the trimmed V and J ends, which lost 4 bases and 5 bases, there was a span of 21 bases. The CDR3: CASSREGIGLDETQYF. DNA for the CDR3: TGCGCCAGCAGCCGAGAAGGTATAGGACTCGATGAGACCCAGTACTTC.

This clone came up a few times. The rearrangement links TRBV11-1 to TRBJ1-1; D gene unclear. The CDR3 spans 13 residues. V dropped 4 bases and J dropped 4 bases, with 10 bases sitting between them. Germline V gene lookup returns CDR1 SGHAT and CDR2 FQDESV (reference sequence). DNA for the CDR3: TGTGCCAGCAGCTACGGGTTGGGCACTGAAGCTTTCTTT. Translation gives CASSYGLGTEAFF.

The genes are TRBV6-1 and TRBJ1-5; TRBD1 agrees at 8 bases. J lost 2 bases, V lost 8 bases, and 5 bases had no gene match. CDR1 is MNHNS and CDR2 is SASEGT in the germline V gene. The CDR3 runs 14 residues. CDR3 DNA sequence: TGTGCCAGCTGGGAGACAGGGGGCAATCAGCCCCAGCATTTT. Translation gives CASWETGGNQPQHF.

This chain connects TRBV23-1 to TRBJ2-1; D remains ambiguous. TRBV23-1 counts as an open reading frame of uncertain function. The CDR3 runs to 14 residues. V lost 0 bases, J lost 9 bases, and 12 bases lay in between. The CDR3 is CASSQSRIPGEQFF. CDR3 coding DNA: TGCGCCAGCAGTCAATCCAGGATCCCCGGTGAGCAGTTCTTC.

V gene TRBV7-8 combines with J gene TRBJ2-3, with TRBD2 identical over 14 bases. This CDR3 is built from 19 residues. V trimming: 0 bases; J trimming: 0 bases; junction bases outside the gene matches: 5. Germline V gene sequence: CDR1 SGHVS, CDR2 FQNEAQ. The CDR3 spells CASSLAGTSGSLSTDTQYF. The CDR3 bases are TGTGCCAGCAGCTTAGCGGGGACTAGCGGGAGTTTGAGCACAGATACGCAGTATTTT.

The gene calls are TRBV5-6 and TRBJ1-4; D unclear. V lost 8 bases to trimming and J lost 0 bases, with 11 bases between them. This CDR3 is built from 14 residues. Germline V gives CDR1 SGHDT, CDR2 YYEEEE. The CDR3 loop reads CASHTYATNEKLFF. The CDR3 DNA sequence: TGTGCCAGTCATACCTATGCAACTAATGAAAAACTGTTTTTT. The whole variable domain, remainder taken from reference TRBV5-6 and TRBJ1-4, is DAGVTQSPTHLIKTRGQQVTLRCSPKSGHDTVSWYQQALGQGPQFIFQYYEEEERQRGNFPDRFSGHQFPNYSSELNVNALLLGDSALYLCASHTYATNEKLFFGSGTQLSVL.

The genes are TRBV5-6 and TRBJ2-3; 9 nucleotides agree with TRBD1. In germline, CDR1 is SGHDT, CDR2 YYEEEE. Trimming at V came to 0 bases and at J to 2 bases, leaving 7 bases not matched to a gene. The CDR3 spans 17 residues. CDR3 sequence: CASSLVGDRAHTDTQYF. The CDR3, as DNA: TGTGCCAGCAGCTTGGTGGGGGACAGGGCCCACACAGATACGCAGTATTTT.

CDR3 sequence: CASSPMADTQYF. DNA of the CDR3: TGTGCCAGCTCACCCATGGCCGATACGCAGTATTTT. The V gene is TRBV18, the J gene TRBJ2-3; D is unclear. The germline V gene has CDR1 KGHSH and CDR2 LQKENI. Trimming removed 3 bases from V and 6 bases from J, with 7 bases in between. This CDR3 has 12 residues. Full variable domain (rest looked up from reference TRBV18 and TRBJ2-3): NAGVMQNPRHLVRRRGQEARLRCSPMKGHSHVYWYRQLPEEGLKFMVYLQKENIIDESGMPKERFSAEFPKEGPSILRIQQVVRGDSAAYFCASSPMADTQYFGPGTRLTVL.

The V call is TRBV18, the J call TRBJ1-4, with a weak D call TRBD1 (5 bases). Trimming stripped 5 bases from V and 8 bases from J, with 18 bases between. The CDR3 totals 15 residues. Germline lookup yields CDR1 KGHSH and CDR2 LQKENI. CDR3 sequence reads: CASSSAGTEVEKLFF. DNA for the CDR3: TGTGCCAGCTCATCAGCAGGGACGGAAGTCGAAAAACTGTTTTTT.

The rearrangement joins TRBV5-1 to TRBJ2-6; unclear D gene. Germline assignment: CDR1 SGHRS and CDR2 YFSETQ. This CDR3 comprises 15 residues. Between the trimmed V and J ends, which lost 0 bases and 0 bases, there was a span of 4 bases. The CDR3 coding sequence is TGCGCCAGCAGCTTGGCACCCTCTGGGGCCAACGTCCTGACTTTC. Its translation: CASSLAPSGANVLTF.

The chain is built from TRBV11-2 and TRBJ1-1; the D gene is possibly TRBD1 (6 bases). The length of the CDR3 is 16 residues. Per the germline V gene, CDR1 is SGHAT and CDR2 is FQNNGV. Trimming pared 3 bases from V and 6 bases from J, leaving 20 bases between. Written as DNA, the CDR3 is TGTGCCAGCAGCTTGCTTGGGGGATGGGGGGCGGCTGAAGCTTTCTTT. Translating it yields CASSLLGGWGAAEAFF.

This clone is a singleton in its sample. V gene TRBV6-1 combines with J gene TRBJ1-1, with D possibly matching TRBD1 (5 bases). The CDR3 loop spans 17 amino acids. Trimming pared 3 bases from V and 0 bases from J, leaving 17 bases between. Per germline, CDR1 MNHNS and CDR2 SASEGT. DNA for the CDR3: TGTGCCAGCAGTGACCACCGCCGGGGACGGATGAACACTGAAGCTTTCTTT. Protein product: CASSDHRRGRMNTEAFF.

The rearrangement links TRBV7-2 to TRBJ2-1; D might be TRBD1 (6 bases). V dropped 1 base and J dropped 9 bases, with 13 bases sitting between them. Per the germline V gene, CDR1 is SGHTA and CDR2 is FQGNSA. There are 14 residues in the CDR3. The CDR3 spells CASSLGVLTGEQFF. In DNA form, the CDR3 reads TGTGCCAGCAGCTTAGGGGTCCTGACAGGTGAGCAGTTCTTC.

This clone was counted only a few times. The V call is TRBV18, the J call TRBJ1-3; D gene uncertain. The ends were cut back, 6 bases at V and 1 base at J, with 7 bases in the middle. The CDR3 has 13 amino acids. The germline CDR1 and CDR2 sequences are KGHSH and LQKENI. The CDR3 nucleotides read TGTGCCAGCTCGCAGATATCTGGAAACACCATATATTTT. This codes for CASSQISGNTIYF.

In its sample, this clone was seen a few times. V is TRBV5-1 and J is TRBJ2-7, with TRBD2 as a possible D gene (6 bases). Germline loops: CDR1 SGHRS, CDR2 YFSETQ. The CDR3 runs to 15 residues. Trimming took 4 bases from V and 6 from J, leaving 20 bases between them. CDR3 DNA sequence: TGCGCCAGCAGCCCCACCTCGAAGGAGGGGAGCGAGCAGTACTTC. Protein product: CASSPTSKEGSEQYF.

The rearrangement uses TRBV7-9 and TRBJ2-1; D ambiguous. This CDR3 contains 12 residues. The germline V gene has CDR1 SEHNR and CDR2 FQNEAQ (reference sequence). Trimming shortened V by 3 bases and J by 4 bases, and 4 bases separated the two germline ends. In DNA form, the CDR3 reads TGTGCCAGCAGCTTCTCTTACAATGAGCAGTTCTTC. Residues: CASSFSYNEQFF.

The chain uses TRBV11-3 and TRBJ2-7; D unresolved. The CDR3 contains 12 residues. Germline lookup yields CDR1 SGHNT and CDR2 YENEEA. V shed 6 bases and J shed 3 bases, with 9 bases lying between them. The DNA for the CDR3 is TGTGCCAGCAGGCGTAGAAGCTACGAGCAGTACGTC. Protein product: CASRRRSYEQYV.

This clone was observed once. The rearrangement joins TRBV19 to TRBJ2-4; TRBD1 matches at 9 bases. The CDR3 length is 16 residues. The trim removed 5 bases at V and 8 bases at J, leaving 13 bases unmatched. Germline CDR1 and CDR2: LNHDA and SQIVND (reference sequence). The CDR3 DNA is TGTGCCAGTAGTGACCGGGGCGGGACAGGGCGTTACATTCAGTACTTC. Translated: CASSDRGGTGRYIQYF.

The sample holds a few counts of this clone. This rearrangement joins TRBV2 to TRBJ2-1; TRBD2 might be the D (8 bases). Germline V gene sequence: CDR1 SNHLY, CDR2 FYNNEI. The CDR3 is 18 residues long. V lost 2 bases and J lost 4, with 21 bases in between. The CDR3 DNA reads as TGTGCCAGCAGTGAATACCAGGGACAGCGGGAGAGGTACAATGAGCAGTTCTTC. It specifies CASSEYQGQRERYNEQFF.

The chain is built from TRBV27 and TRBJ1-1; no clear D gene. Trimming shortened V by 7 bases and J by 7 bases, and 25 bases separated the two germline ends. CDR1 and CDR2 from the germline V gene are MNHEY and SMNVEV (reference sequence). This CDR3 comprises 16 residues. The CDR3 DNA follows: TGTGCCAGCAAACGCGGGAGGGTTTGGGGTATTAGTGAAGCTTTCTTT. It codes for CASKRGRVWGISEAFF.

The chain combines TRBV6-8 with TRBJ2-7, with D perhaps given as TRBD1 or TRBD2 (5 bases each). Looked up from germline, CDR1 is MNHGY and CDR2 is SAAAGT. The CDR3 length is 15 residues. V was cut by 0 bases and J by 5 bases, with 14 bases left in between. The CDR3 loop reads CASSYSIVRDDEQYF. The CDR3 DNA reads TGTGCCAGCAGTTACTCGATCGTTAGGGACGACGAGCAGTACTTC.

This rearrangement joins TRBV9 to TRBJ2-5, with 11 bases fitting TRBD2. V shed 0 bases and J 5 bases; nucleotides not matched to a gene: 0. Germline loops: CDR1 SGDLS, CDR2 YYNGEE. The CDR3 has 14 amino acids. In DNA form, the CDR3 reads TGTGCCAGCAGCGTAGGACTAGCGGGGGAGACCCAGTACTTC. The encoded protein is CASSVGLAGETQYF.

This chain links TRBV7-8 with TRBJ2-5; 9 nucleotides match TRBD2. This CDR3 is built from 18 residues. The junction had 15 bases not matched to a gene; V was cut back by 5 bases and J by 2 bases. CDR1 SGHVS and CDR2 FQNEAQ come from the germline V gene. CDR3 DNA: TGTGCCAGCAGCAACCCAGGTTCGCTAGCGGGACTACAAGAGACCCAGTACTTC. It specifies CASSNPGSLAGLQETQYF.

The chain has TRBV19 and TRBJ1-6; no firm D call. Germline lookup yields CDR1 LNHDA and CDR2 SQIVND (reference sequence). Trimming pared 5 bases from V and 3 bases from J, leaving 17 bases between. The CDR3 sequence is 17 residues long. As DNA, the CDR3 is TGTGCCAGTAGTTCTTTAAAAGGACTGAACTATAATTCACCCCTCCACTTT. Its translation: CASSSLKGLNYNSPLHF.

The CDR3 region has the DNA TGTGCCAGCAGTTCGCAGGGTGGGGGAGACATTCAGTACTTC. Its translation: CASSSQGGGDIQYF. This chain connects TRBV6-5 to TRBJ2-4, with D possibly being TRBD1 or TRBD2 (5 bases each). The V gene's germline CDR1 is MNHEY and CDR2 SVGAGI. Trimming cost V 4 bases and J 8 bases, with 15 bases left between them. The CDR3 consists of 14 residues.

In this sample, this clone turned up a few times. The chain has TRBV5-1 and TRBJ1-6; 7 bases agree with TRBD1. The CDR3 is 16 amino acids. J gave up 7 bases and V 0 bases, and 7 bases lay outside the gene matches. Germline V gene data show CDR1 as SGHRS and CDR2 as YFSETQ. The DNA for the CDR3 is TGCGCCAGCAGCTTGGTGGCGGGACAGACCAATTCACCCCTCCACTTT. Translated, it gives CASSLVAGQTNSPLHF. The full variable domain, with the rest looked up from reference TRBV5-1 and TRBJ1-6, is KAGVTQTPRYLIKTRGQQVTLSCSPISGHRSVSWYQQTPGQGLQFLFEYFSETQRNKGNFPGRFSGRQFSNSRSEMNVSTLELGDSALYLCASSLVAGQTNSPLHFGNGTRLTVT.